One sample yielded the 14 T cell receptor beta chains listed below, sequenced in a study of liver allograft versus peripheral blood T cells. Looking at the study overall: Hepatic allograft T cell receptor repertoires were evaluated relative to those present in recipients' peripheral blood.

MiXCR was run by TCRdb on the reads, yielding one entry per CDR3 protein. The table lists fewer than 1,500 distinct CDR3 sequences, around 11% of them singletons. These receptor sequences come from a human patient who had a liver transplant. Some T cells may originate from the graft donor.

This clonotype is labeled as medium-sized. One junction end disagrees with the germline gene, perhaps due to a read error. The chain joins TRBV20-1 to TRBJ2-7; 7 bases map to TRBD1. This CDR3 spans 12 amino acids. Germline CDR1 is DFQATT and CDR2 is SNEGSKA (reference sequence). The CDR3 here is CSGRQGNYEQYF. CDR3 nucleotides: TGCAGTGGTAGACAGGGCAACTACGAGCAGTACTTC.

The V gene is TRBV2, the J gene TRBJ1-5; D perhaps matches TRBD1 (6 bases). This CDR3 is 15 amino acids long. V was trimmed by 5 bases and J by 7 bases, leaving 18 bases between them. Looked up from germline, CDR1 is SNHLY and CDR2 is FYNNEI. The CDR3 bases are TGTGCCAGCAGTTACAACCACAGGGATGAACAGCCCCAGCATTTT. This encodes CASSYNHRDEQPQHF.

Comment on this clonotype: It differs at one base from a far larger clone, so likely a read error. The chain couples TRBV27 to TRBJ1-4; 7 bases are a match to TRBD1. The J call is in doubt because the DNA end fits TRBJ1-6 better. The CDR3 contains 13 residues. Germline V gene sequence: CDR1 MNHEY, CDR2 SMNVEV (reference sequence). The CDR3, as DNA: TGTGCCAGCAGTCTACAGGGGTATTCATCCCTCCACTTT. This encodes CASSLQGYSSLHF.

Relative to its sample, this clonotype is large. This sequence joins TRBV28 and TRBJ1-4; 10 bases line up with TRBD1. The germline CDR1 and CDR2 sequences are MDHEN and SYDVKM. Unmatched junction bases numbered 4, after V lost 3 bases and J lost 6 bases. The CDR3 extends over 15 amino acids. The CDR3 is CASSLGGQGYEKLFF. CDR3 sequence (DNA): TGTGCCAGCAGTTTGGGGGGACAGGGGTATGAAAAACTGTTTTTT.

By share of the sample, this clonotype is medium-sized. The V call is TRBV12-3 or TRBV12-4, the J call TRBJ2-3; 8 nucleotides align to TRBD2. V trimming: 3 bases; J trimming: 2 bases; junction bases outside the gene matches: 4. The CDR3 runs 15 residues. CDR3 loop: CASSFSGGATDTQYF. The DNA of the CDR3 is TGTGCCAGCAGTTTCAGCGGGGGAGCCACAGATACGCAGTATTTT.

This clonotype was seen repeatedly, ten times or more. The V and J genes are TRBV20-1 and TRBJ2-5; D call uncertain. Per the germline V gene, CDR1 is DFQATT and CDR2 is SNEGSKA (reference sequence). The ends were cut back, 0 bases at V and 3 bases at J, with 8 bases in the middle. The CDR3 covers 13 residues. The CDR3 DNA is TGCAGTGCTAGAGATGGGCGGAAAGAGACCCAGTACTTC. Translating gives CSARDGRKETQYF.

This clonotype is medium-sized within its sample. The chain combines TRBV28 with TRBJ2-4; the D gene is possibly TRBD1 (5 bases). In germline, CDR1 is MDHEN, CDR2 SYDVKM. V shed 6 bases and J shed 2 bases, with 8 bases lying between them. The CDR3 spans 13 residues. DNA for the CDR3: TGTGCCAGCAGGCAGGGCTCCAAAAACATTCAGTACTTC. Encoded protein: CASRQGSKNIQYF.

In its sample, this clonotype ranks as large. The chain employs TRBV19 and TRBJ1-4; 12 bases fit TRBD1. Germline values: CDR1 LNHDA, CDR2 SQIVND (reference sequence). There are 19 residues in the CDR3. Losses at the gene ends were 7 bases for V and 7 bases for J; bases not matched to a gene: 19. The CDR3 DNA sequence: TGTGCCAGTACCCCTCGCTTTTCAGGGACAGGGGGCTTTGGTGAAAAACTGTTTTTT. Its protein product is CASTPRFSGTGGFGEKLFF.

This clonotype is medium-sized (0.01 to 0.1%). The gene calls are TRBV2 and TRBJ2-7; weak D call: TRBD2 (7 bases). V was shortened by 8 bases and J by 4 bases, with 15 bases between the two germline ends. Germline CDR1 is SNHLY and CDR2 is FYNNEI. The CDR3 has 13 amino acids. The CDR3 region is CASGGGGTYEQYF. The CDR3 region has the DNA TGTGCCAGCGGAGGGGGGGGTACTTACGAGCAGTACTTC.

This clonotype is termed medium-sized. J is TRBJ2-1 and V is TRBV7-9; the D gene is possibly TRBD2 (6 bases). CDR3 length equals 15 residues. Germline V gene lookup returns CDR1 SEHNR and CDR2 FQNEAQ (reference sequence). With 3 bases removed from V and 4 bases from J, the gap between germline ends came to 13 bases. The DNA for the CDR3 is TGTGCCAGCAGCTTGCTTCTAGCGCAATACAATGAGCAGTTCTTC. It yields the protein CASSLLLAQYNEQFF.

This clonotype is labeled large. Germline is not matched at one junction end, which may reflect a read error. The V gene is TRBV19, the J gene TRBJ2-7; D gene unclear. Germline V gives CDR1 LNHDA, CDR2 SQIVND (reference sequence). The CDR3 extends over 10 amino acids. DNA of the CDR3: TGTGCCAGTCCCTCCGACGAGCAGTACTTC. This gives the protein CASPSDEQYF.

By sample fraction, this clonotype is large. This chain's CDR3 is CSATRTQSPLHF. CDR3 nucleotide sequence: TGCAGTGCAACCCGGACGCAATCACCCCTCCACTTT. This chain joins TRBV20-1 and TRBJ1-6, with D unresolved. The CDR3 has 12 residues. Germline values: CDR1 DFQATT, CDR2 SNEGSKA (reference sequence). V was clipped by 6 bases and J by 10 bases, with 13 bases between them.

This clonotype has more than one count but fewer than ten. This CDR3 reads CASSLGQGDGYTF. As DNA, the CDR3 is TGTGCCAGCAGCCTGGGACAGGGGGACGGCTACACCTTC. V and J are TRBV7-3 and TRBJ1-2, with 11 bases that match TRBD1. The CDR3 covers 13 residues. After removal of 5 bases from V and 8 bases from J, the junction contained 4 bases not matched to a gene. Per germline, CDR1 SGHTA and CDR2 FQGTGA.

The chain employs TRBV23-1 and TRBJ2-7, with D maybe TRBD1 (7 bases). TRBV23-1 is an ORF for which the function is uncertain. V was pared by 2 bases and J by 3 bases, with 14 bases between. There are 15 residues in the CDR3. The CDR3 reads CASSQERGTVYEQYF. DNA for the CDR3: TGCGCCAGCAGTCAAGAGCGCGGGACAGTCTACGAGCAGTACTTC.